These 14 T cell receptor beta chains were all obtained from the same sample, sequenced in a study of blood T cell repertoires in COVID-19. The repertoire was sequenced with immunoSEQ multiplex PCR; TCRdb's copy has only in-frame clones and lacks some. The sample shows 100,000 or so clones, about 90% of them seen only once. Sequencing input: peripheral blood. These receptors all come from a human donor in a cohort sampled during active COVID-19.

The chain couples TRBV4-1 to TRBJ1-2; D possibly corresponds to TRBD1 (5 bases). V lost 0 bases, J lost 8 bases, and 13 bases lay in between. Germline CDR1 reads MGHRA; CDR2 reads YSYEKL. This CDR3 has 14 amino acids. Written as DNA, the CDR3 is TGCGCCAGCAGCCAAGATCAGGGCCCTTTGGGCTACACCTTC. Translation: CASSQDQGPLGYTF.

The chain employs TRBV6-2 or TRBV6-3 and TRBJ1-4; unclear D gene. Trimming stripped 5 bases from V and 8 bases from J, with 9 bases between. This CDR3 comprises 12 residues. Germline-derived CDR1 and CDR2 are MNHEY and SVGEGT. The CDR3 protein is CASSNLQEKLFF. The CDR3 nucleotides read TGTGCCAGCAGTAACCTCCAGGAAAAACTGTTTTTT.

This clone showed up just once. The chain employs TRBV4-1 and TRBJ2-7; TRBD1 is a possible D gene (6 bases). Germline V gives CDR1 MGHRA, CDR2 YSYEKL. This CDR3 contains 15 residues. Between the trimmed V and J ends, which lost 0 bases and 2 bases, there was a span of 11 bases. The CDR3 is CASSQETGRPYEQYF. Written as DNA, the CDR3 is TGCGCCAGCAGCCAAGAGACAGGTAGGCCCTACGAGCAGTACTTC.

This clone was recorded once. The chain recombines TRBV28 with TRBJ1-4; TRBD1 matches 10 bases. Germline lookup yields CDR1 MDHEN and CDR2 SYDVKM. V gave up 5 bases and J gave up 2 bases; unmatched junction bases: 5. This CDR3 contains 16 residues. Here the CDR3 reads CASSGRQGATNEKLFF. The CDR3 DNA reads as TGTGCCAGCAGTGGACGACAGGGGGCGACTAATGAAAAACTGTTTTTT. Complete variable domain (other parts from reference TRBV28 and TRBJ1-4): DVKVTQSSRYLVKRTGEKVFLECVQDMDHENMFWYRQDPGLGLRLIYFSYDVKMKEKGDIPEGYSVSREKKERFSLILESASTNQTSMYLCASSGRQGATNEKLFFGSGTQLSVL.

This chain uses TRBV5-1 with TRBJ1-1; D not certain. This CDR3 contains 14 residues. V shed 4 bases and J shed 5 bases, with 15 bases lying between them. Germline V gene data show CDR1 as SGHRS and CDR2 as YFSETQ. The CDR3 sequence is CASSPAGWRTEAFF. The CDR3 bases are TGCGCCAGCAGCCCCGCAGGTTGGAGGACTGAAGCTTTCTTT.

This clone was observed a single time. The chain has TRBV29-1 and TRBJ1-1, with TRBD1 matching 11 bases. Germline V CDR1 and CDR2: SQVTM, ANQGSEA. V was pared by 4 bases and J by 4 bases, with 2 bases of the junction left unmatched. The CDR3 is made up of 13 amino acids. The CDR3 bases are TGCAGCGTTGGGGACAGGGGGGCCACTGAAGCTTTCTTT. Its protein product is CSVGDRGATEAFF.

This rearrangement joins TRBV15 to TRBJ1-2; 7 bases map to TRBD1. The CDR3 length is 15 residues. Germline trimming cut 1 base from V and 1 base from J; bases unmatched to any gene: 3. The germline gives CDR1 LNHNV, CDR2 YYDKDF (reference sequence). CDR3 protein: CATSRGGTDNYGYTF. The DNA of the CDR3 is TGTGCCACCAGCAGAGGCGGGACAGATAACTATGGCTACACCTTC.

The V and J genes are TRBV19 and TRBJ1-1; 12 bases fit TRBD1. Germline V gene lookup returns CDR1 LNHDA and CDR2 SQIVND (reference sequence). The CDR3 length is 18 residues. With V trimmed by 6 bases and J by 2 bases, 13 bases remained unmatched. The chain's CDR3 is CASRYTGGTGGFNTEAFF. CDR3 sequence (DNA): TGTGCCAGTAGATATACTGGGGGGACAGGGGGCTTCAACACTGAAGCTTTCTTT.

V usage is TRBV2 and J usage is TRBJ2-2, with a possible D match to TRBD2 (6 bases). Germline V CDR1 and CDR2: SNHLY, FYNNEI. Between the trimmed V and J ends, which lost 4 bases and 7 bases, there was a span of 16 bases. This CDR3 spans 15 amino acids. The CDR3 loop reads CASSGVGRTGGELFF. Written as DNA, the CDR3 is TGTGCCAGCAGTGGTGTCGGGAGAACAGGCGGGGAGCTGTTTTTT.

The chain has TRBV24-1 and TRBJ2-3, with 9 bases lining up with TRBD2. CDR1 KGHDR and CDR2 SFDVKD come from the germline V gene. The CDR3 sequence is 17 residues long. Losses at the gene ends were 0 bases for V and 1 base for J; bases not matched to a gene: 4. The CDR3 DNA sequence: TGTGCCACCAGTGATTTGGTGGCTAGCGGGGGCACAGATACGCAGTATTTT. Encoded protein: CATSDLVASGGTDTQYF.

The chain recombines TRBV5-6 with TRBJ2-5; 9 nucleotides agree with TRBD2. Germline CDR1 and CDR2: SGHDT and YYEEEE. The V segment lost 4 bases and the J segment 2 bases; nucleotides outside the gene matches: 9. CDR3 length equals 16 residues. Here the CDR3 reads CASSALRTSEQETQYF. CDR3 bases: TGTGCCAGCAGCGCCCTAAGGACTAGCGAACAAGAGACCCAGTACTTC. Using reference TRBV5-6 and TRBJ2-5 for the parts outside the CDR3, the full variable domain is DAGVTQSPTHLIKTRGQQVTLRCSPKSGHDTVSWYQQALGQGPQFIFQYYEEEERQRGNFPDRFSGHQFPNYSSELNVNALLLGDSALYLCASSALRTSEQETQYFGPGTRLLVL.

The chain employs TRBV28 and TRBJ2-7, with D maybe TRBD1 (5 bases). The CDR3 totals 13 residues. V dropped 2 bases and J dropped 0 bases, with 5 bases sitting between them. Germline-derived CDR1 and CDR2 are MDHEN and SYDVKM. CDR3 in DNA: TGTGCCAGCAGTTTACAGGGCTCCTACGAGCAGTACTTC. Protein sequence: CASSLQGSYEQYF.

About this clone itself: The same CDR3 can be traced to other DNA sequences in this sample. The chain carries TRBV3-1 (or the pseudogene TRBV3-2) and TRBJ2-6; D is ambiguous. Germline lookup yields CDR1 LGHDT and CDR2 YNNKEL (reference sequence). The CDR3 consists of 15 residues. Trimming stripped 0 bases from V and 0 bases from J, with 3 bases between. The CDR3 DNA reads TGTGCCAGCAGCCAAGACAGCTCTGGGGCCAACGTCCTGACTTTC. This codes for CASSQDSSGANVLTF.

The chain couples TRBV7-6 to TRBJ1-4, with 9 bases fitting TRBD1. J lost 6 bases, V lost 5 bases, and 7 bases had no gene match. The V gene's germline CDR1 is SGHVS and CDR2 FNYEAQ. This CDR3 contains 15 residues. This CDR3 reads CASSPGRDRDEKLFF. CDR3 nucleotide sequence: TGTGCCAGCAGCCCCGGGCGGGACAGGGATGAAAAACTGTTTTTT.